A selection of T cell receptor beta chains follows, all from one sample in a study of long-term antiretroviral therapy in people with HIV. Measured with immunoSEQ multiplex PCR; TCRdb has only the in-frame clones, and not every one. The table has some 35,000 clones, around 80% seen once. Source: unsorted PBMCs, taken 0.6 years after starting antiretroviral therapy. These receptors all stem from a man aged 18 to 29 with HIV. The CDR3 runs from the conserved cysteine through the conserved F or W. A D gene is named only where the DNA matches it firmly. Size tells how often a clone was seen (once, few, many) or the class of an expanded clone, and some rows leave it out.

v_gene	d_gene	abundance	j_gene	CDR3nt	CDR3aa
TRBV29-1	TRBD1	.	TRBJ2-7	TGCAGCGTTGAAGGGGACAGTTCGGGGCCCTACGAGCAGTACTTC	CSVEGDSSGPYEQYF
TRBV7-2	.	.	TRBJ2-4	TGTGCCAGCAGCTTAGACGGGCACATTCAGTACTTC	CASSLDGHIQYF
TRBV19	.	.	TRBJ2-6	TGTGCCAGTAGTTTGGGCTCTGGGGCCAACGTCCTGACTTTC	CASSLGSGANVLTF
TRBV4-2	.	.	TRBJ1-1	TGTGCCAGCAGCCAAGATGTAGCCAGGACCCAGGTCTTGGGGGGAACTGAAGCTTTCTTT	CASSQDVARTQVLGGTEAFF
TRBV18	.	.	TRBJ2-2	TGTGCCAGCTCACCACCGAATGTATTAACCAGGGAGCTGTTTTTT	CASSPPNVLTRELFF
TRBV2	.	.	TRBJ2-1	TGTGCCAGCAGTCCCCATTATAACAATGAGCAGTTCTTC	CASSPHYNNEQFF
TRBV6-6	.	.	TRBJ1-1	TGTGCCAGCATCTGGACCGCGAACACTGAAGCTTTCTTT	CASIWTANTEAFF
TRBV15	TRBD2	.	TRBJ2-2	TGTGCCATCAGCGGGGGACTAGCTTATACGAACACCGGGGAGCTGTTTTTT	CAISGGLAYTNTGELFF
TRBV5-5	.	few	TRBJ1-5	TGTGCCAGCAGCTTAATCGCGTTTGATCGGCGCAATCAGCCCCAGCATTTT	CASSLIAFDRRNQPQHF
TRBV28	TRBD2	.	TRBJ2-3	TGTGCCAGCAGAACTCCCCTTAGCGGGAGGGCCTCCAGCACAGATACGCAGTATTTT	CASRTPLSGRASSTDTQYF
TRBV5-1	TRBD1	.	TRBJ2-2	TGCGCCAGCAGCTTGCGGACAGGCCTATCCGGGGAGCTGTTTTTT	CASSLRTGLSGELFF
TRBV5-1	TRBD1	.	TRBJ2-2	TGCGCCAGCAGCTTCGGACAGGGGTACGGGGAGCTGTTTTTT	CASSFGQGYGELFF
TRBV6-1	.	.	TRBJ2-7	TGTGCCAGCAGTGAAGGGGGGGCAGACGAGCAGTACTTC	CASSEGGADEQYF
TRBV5-1	TRBD1	once	TRBJ1-1	TGCGCCAGCAGCAACAGGGGGGCTAACACTGAAGCTTTCTTT	CASSNRGANTEAFF
TRBV5-1	.	.	TRBJ2-1	TGCGCCAGCAGCCCCGGACAGACAACCTACAATGAGCAGTTCTTC	CASSPGQTTYNEQFF
TRBV5-1	TRBD2	.	TRBJ2-7	TGCGCCAGCAGCTTGGGGTCTAGCGGGACCTACGAGCAGTACTTC	CASSLGSSGTYEQYF
TRBV29-1	.	once	TRBJ2-7	TGCAGCGTTGTTGGCGACTCCTACGAGCAGTACTTC	CSVVGDSYEQYF
TRBV29-1	.	.	TRBJ1-5	TGCAGCGTTGGGCAGGGAGGAGATCAGCCCCAGCATTTT	CSVGQGGDQPQHF
TRBV9	TRBD1	.	TRBJ2-7	TGTGCCAGCAGCGTAGGACAGGGGGCGCATTACGAGCAGTACTTC	CASSVGQGAHYEQYF
TRBV2	.	.	TRBJ2-3	TGTGCCAGCACGCTCTGGGGGATGATGAAAGATACGCAGTATTTT	CASTLWGMMKDTQYF
TRBV5-4	.	.	TRBJ2-1	TGTGCCAGCAGCTTACCAGGGGCTAGCAGGTATGAGCAGTTCTTC	CASSLPGASRYEQFF
TRBV5-6	.	.	TRBJ1-1	TGTGCCAGCAGCTTGCAGGGCCTTGAAGCTTTCTTT	CASSLQGLEAFF
TRBV18	.	.	TRBJ1-1	TGTGCCAGCTCACCGAAGACAGACTGGAACACTGAAGCTTTCTTT	CASSPKTDWNTEAFF
TRBV12-2	.	.	TRBJ2-7	TGTGCAAGTCGCTTAGCGGTTGGTTCTAGCGGCTCCTACGAGCAGTACTTC	CASRLAVGSSGSYEQYF
TRBV28	TRBD2	.	TRBJ2-1	TGTGCCAGCAGTGACTCGGGACTAGCGGGAGGTCCGGAGCAGTTCTTC	CASSDSGLAGGPEQFF
TRBV4-3	.	.	TRBJ2-7	TGCGCCAGCAGCCCGTGGCCCGCTGGTTCCTACGAGCAGTACTTC	CASSPWPAGSYEQYF
TRBV4-2	.	.	TRBJ1-1	TGTGCCAGCAGCCTGACTAATGAAGCTTTCTTT	CASSLTNEAFF
TRBV9	TRBD2	.	TRBJ2-1	TGTGCCAGCAGCGTAGCGGGAGGTGGTGAGCAGTTCTTC	CASSVAGGGEQFF
TRBV30	.	.	TRBJ2-7	TGTGCCGGGGACCGAACCCTCTACGAGCAGTACTTC	CAGDRTLYEQYF
TRBV4-3	.	.	TRBJ2-6	TGCGCCAGCAGCCAAGAAAATTTGGGCTCTGGGGCCAACGTCCTGACTTTC	CASSQENLGSGANVLTF
TRBV7-2	.	.	TRBJ2-5	TGTGCCAGCAGCTTAGAGTTGACCCTGGGGTCCCAGTACTTC	CASSLELTLGSQYF
TRBV29-1	TRBD2	.	TRBJ2-1	TGCAGCGCCGGACTAGCGGGAGGTAGAGGGTCTGGTGAGCAGTTCTTC	CSAGLAGGRGSGEQFF
TRBV27	TRBD2	.	TRBJ2-3	TGTGCCAGCGGTCGACTAGCGGGAGGATTTAGCACAGATACGCAGTATTTT	CASGRLAGGFSTDTQYF
TRBV19	.	.	TRBJ2-7	TGTGCCAGCAGGCCGGGATTTGGTGGGGAGCAGTACTTC	CASRPGFGGEQYF
TRBV4-3	TRBD2	.	TRBJ2-7	TGCGCCAGCAGCCAGGACCGGGAGGGCCCCTACGAGCAGTACTTC	CASSQDREGPYEQYF
TRBV18	.	.	TRBJ2-1	TGTGCCAGCTCATCCCCGAGCGATAATGAGCAGTTCTTC	CASSSPSDNEQFF
TRBV7-7	TRBD2	once	TRBJ2-3	TGTGCCAGCAGCTTAAGGCTAGCGGGTTTTAATACGCAGTATTTT	CASSLRLAGFNTQYF